A selection of T cell receptor beta chains follows, all from one sample in a study of long-term antiretroviral therapy in people with HIV. Clones were read by immunoSEQ multiplex PCR, and TCRdb kept only the in-frame ones, dropping some. The sample includes around 30,000 clones, 87% of them seen just once. Sequencing was performed on unsorted PBMCs, taken 1.1 years after starting antiretroviral therapy. The source of these receptors is a man younger than 35 with HIV. CDR3s include the opening cysteine and the closing phenylalanine or tryptophan. Each record gives: clone size, D gene, V gene, J gene, CDR3 DNA, CDR3 protein. D genes are given only for firm matches. Some rows mark clone size as missing; the rest say once, few, many or name a class of expanded clone.

size: NA; D: TRBD2; V: TRBV7-9; J: TRBJ2-1; DNA: TGTGCCAGCAGCCCAAGGACTAGCGGGAGTGAGAGCTCCTACAATGAGCAGTTCTTC; CDR3: CASSPRTSGSESSYNEQFF
size: NA; D: NA; V: TRBV2; J: TRBJ1-2; DNA: TGTGCCAGCAGTGAAGCGTCGAGGTGGAACTATGGCTACACCTTC; CDR3: CASSEASRWNYGYTF
size: NA; D: NA; V: TRBV11-2; J: TRBJ2-1; DNA: TGTGCCAGCAGCGGGACGTTTCGCTCCTACAATGAGCAGTTCTTC; CDR3: CASSGTFRSYNEQFF
size: NA; D: NA; V: TRBV18; J: TRBJ2-4; DNA: TGTGCCAGCTCACCACTAAGTGGCGTCTCTATAGCCAAAAACATTCAGTACTTC; CDR3: CASSPLSGVSIAKNIQYF
size: NA; D: NA; V: TRBV28; J: TRBJ2-7; DNA: TGTGCCAGTCAGGGGAGTTCCTCCTACGAGCAGTACTTC; CDR3: CASQGSSSYEQYF
size: NA; D: TRBD1; V: TRBV6-6; J: TRBJ2-2; DNA: TGTGCCAGCAGTACCCGGGACAGAGGAGACACCGGGGAGCTGTTTTTT; CDR3: CASSTRDRGDTGELFF
size: once; D: NA; V: TRBV19; J: TRBJ2-1; DNA: TGTGCCAGTAGGGACCCGGGGGGCGGTCAGTTCTTC; CDR3: CASRDPGGGQFF
size: NA; D: TRBD1; V: TRBV7-3; J: TRBJ2-3; DNA: TGTGCCAGCAGCCCCAAAAGCCGGGACAGGGGTCCAGATACGCAGTATTTT; CDR3: CASSPKSRDRGPDTQYF
size: NA; D: NA; V: TRBV7-3; J: TRBJ2-3; DNA: TGTGCCAGCAGCTTATGGGGGAGCACAGATACGCAGTATTTT; CDR3: CASSLWGSTDTQYF
size: NA; D: TRBD2; V: TRBV27; J: TRBJ2-1; DNA: TGTGCCAGCCAACTAGCGGGAGGGCCGGGTGAGCAGTTCTTC; CDR3: CASQLAGGPGEQFF
size: NA; D: TRBD1; V: TRBV10-2; J: TRBJ1-2; DNA: TGCGCCAGCACCGGAGGGACAGTCTATGGCTACACCTTC; CDR3: CASTGGTVYGYTF
size: NA; D: NA; V: TRBV6-4; J: TRBJ2-1; DNA: TGTGCCAGCAGTGACTCTAGCGGCTCCTACAATGAGCAGTTCTTC; CDR3: CASSDSSGSYNEQFF
size: NA; D: TRBD1; V: TRBV15; J: TRBJ1-2; DNA: TGTGCCACCAGCAAAGGACAGGGGGCAAGTGGCTACACCTTC; CDR3: CATSKGQGASGYTF
size: NA; D: NA; V: TRBV6-1; J: TRBJ2-1; DNA: TGTGCCAGCAGTGAAAAGGGGATGACCTACAATGAGCAGTTCTTC; CDR3: CASSEKGMTYNEQFF
size: NA; D: NA; V: TRBV6-1; J: TRBJ2-3; DNA: TGTGCCACCGGCCTGAGGGATTTT; CDR3: CATGLRDF
size: NA; D: NA; V: TRBV5-8; J: TRBJ2-1; DNA: TGTGCCAGCAACCTGATGTACTCCTACAATGAGCAGTTCTTC; CDR3: CASNLMYSYNEQFF
size: NA; D: TRBD1; V: TRBV5-6; J: TRBJ2-2; DNA: TGTGCCAGCAGCTTTGGGACAGTCAACACCGGGGAGCTGTTTTTT; CDR3: CASSFGTVNTGELFF
size: NA; D: NA; V: TRBV6-1; J: TRBJ1-2; DNA: TGTGCCAGCAGTGAGGTCAGGATTTATGGCTACACCTTC; CDR3: CASSEVRIYGYTF
size: NA; D: NA; V: TRBV11-2; J: TRBJ2-7; DNA: TGTGCCAGCAGTTCTTACTACGAGCAGTACTTC; CDR3: CASSSYYEQYF
size: NA; D: NA; V: TRBV7-9; J: TRBJ2-6; DNA: TGTGCCAGCAGCTTAGCTGGGGCCAACGTCCTGACTTTC; CDR3: CASSLAGANVLTF
size: NA; D: NA; V: TRBV6-6; J: TRBJ2-2; DNA: TGTGCCAGCAGCCAGACCCGGGGGCAGAACACCGGGGAGCTGTTTTTT; CDR3: CASSQTRGQNTGELFF
size: once; D: TRBD2; V: TRBV5-6; J: TRBJ2-3; DNA: TGTGCCAGCAGCTTGCTGCTAGCGGGAGGGCCGACAGATACGCAGTATTTT; CDR3: CASSLLLAGGPTDTQYF